This T cell receptor beta chain was profiled in a study of cytomegalovirus exposure and HLA in healthy donors. Background on the study: Most genotyped donors, roughly 80% of about 430, had Caucasian-associated genetic ancestry.

General observations from the study: Earlier analysis yielded a pattern in which most TCR beta V segments were productive about 87% or about 30% of the time. In vitro, a few CMV-associated chains proved specific for CMV antigens. CMV serostatus alone was available as immune exposure information.

V lost 0 bases and J lost 2, with 6 bases in between. This CDR3 spans 14 amino acids. Germline V gene data show CDR1 as ENHRY and CDR2 as SYGVKD. The PCR employed 60 Vbeta primers together with 13 Jbeta primers. Assay used: immunoSEQ multiplex PCR; TCRdb lists only in-frame clones, some missing. The table lists roughly 180,000 clones, about 85% of them singletons. A remark on this clone: Antigen unknown.

This clonotype was obtained from a woman aged 45-59 years in good health and CMV-seropositive. This sequence joins TRBV10-3 and TRBJ2-3; the D is unclear. The sequenced material came from PBMCs. In nucleotides, the CDR3 is TGTGCCATCAGTGAGTCTTTTATCACAGATACGCAGTATTTT. Encoded protein: CAISESFITDTQYF.